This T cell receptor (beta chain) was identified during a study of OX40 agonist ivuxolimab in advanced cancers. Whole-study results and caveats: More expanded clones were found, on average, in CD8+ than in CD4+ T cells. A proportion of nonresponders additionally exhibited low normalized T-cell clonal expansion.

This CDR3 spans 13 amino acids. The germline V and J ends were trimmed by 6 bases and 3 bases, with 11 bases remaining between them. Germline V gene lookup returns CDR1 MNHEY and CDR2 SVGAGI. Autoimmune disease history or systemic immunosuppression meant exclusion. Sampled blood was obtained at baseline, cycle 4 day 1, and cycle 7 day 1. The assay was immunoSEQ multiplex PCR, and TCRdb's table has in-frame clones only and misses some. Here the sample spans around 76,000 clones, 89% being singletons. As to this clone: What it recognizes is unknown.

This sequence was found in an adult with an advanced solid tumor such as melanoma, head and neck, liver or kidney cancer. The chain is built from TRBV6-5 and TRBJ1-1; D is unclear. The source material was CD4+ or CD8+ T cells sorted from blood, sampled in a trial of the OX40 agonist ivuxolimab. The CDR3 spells CASSARTHTEAFF. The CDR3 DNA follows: TGTGCCAGCAGCGCACGGACCCACACTGAAGCTTTCTTT.